One and the same sample provided the 2 T cell receptor beta chains below, sequenced in a study of T cell changes during pregnancy in multiple sclerosis. The data were produced by immunoSEQ multiplex PCR, yet TCRdb's version contains in-frame clones alone and is incomplete. The data show fewer than 25,000 clones, around 86% seen once. Here the sequenced sample was CD8+ T cells from peripheral blood mononuclear cells, taken in the third trimester of pregnancy. Receptors originate from a female donor in good health, enrolled as a control in a pregnancy study.

CDR3 DNA: TGTGCCAGCAGTTTCCGCTGGGCCGGGGAGCCCCAGCATTTT. Its translation: CASSFRWAGEPQHF. The J gene is TRBJ1-5, the V gene TRBV27; D not resolved. Germline CDR1 is MNHEY and CDR2 is SMNVEV (reference sequence). The V gene lost 3 bases and the J gene lost 8 bases, with 14 bases spanning the gap. The CDR3 covers 14 residues.

The rearrangement joins TRBV15 to TRBJ1-1; TRBD1 is a possible D gene (5 bases). V lost 5 bases, J lost 1 base, and 11 bases lay in between. Germline values: CDR1 LNHNV, CDR2 YYDKDF (reference sequence). The CDR3 has 14 amino acids. This CDR3 reads CATSPLGENTEAFF. The DNA for the CDR3 is TGTGCCACCAGCCCCCTAGGGGAGAACACTGAAGCTTTCTTT.